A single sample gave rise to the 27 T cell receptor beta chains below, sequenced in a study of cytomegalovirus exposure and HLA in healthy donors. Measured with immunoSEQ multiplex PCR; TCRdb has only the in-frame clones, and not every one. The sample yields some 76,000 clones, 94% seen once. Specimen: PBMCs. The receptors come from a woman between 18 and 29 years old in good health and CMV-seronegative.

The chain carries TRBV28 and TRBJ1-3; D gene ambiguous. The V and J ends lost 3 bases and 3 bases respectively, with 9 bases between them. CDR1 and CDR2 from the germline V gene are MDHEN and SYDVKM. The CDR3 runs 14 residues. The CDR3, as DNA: TGTGCCAGCAGTTTTGAGGGTATTGGAAACACCATATATTTT. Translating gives CASSFEGIGNTIYF.

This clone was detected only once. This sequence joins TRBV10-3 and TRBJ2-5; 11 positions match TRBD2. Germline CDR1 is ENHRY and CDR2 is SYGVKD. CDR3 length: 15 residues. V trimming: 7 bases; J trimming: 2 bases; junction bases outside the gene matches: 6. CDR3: CAITPSGGPQETQYF. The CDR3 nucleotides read TGTGCCATCACTCCTAGCGGGGGGCCTCAAGAGACCCAGTACTTC.

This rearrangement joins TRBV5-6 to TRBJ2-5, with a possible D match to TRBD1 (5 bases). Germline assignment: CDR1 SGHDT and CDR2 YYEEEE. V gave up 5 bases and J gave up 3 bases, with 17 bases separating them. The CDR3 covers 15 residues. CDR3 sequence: CASSGLAGIKETQYF. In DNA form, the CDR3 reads TGTGCCAGCAGTGGGCTTGCAGGGATTAAAGAGACCCAGTACTTC.

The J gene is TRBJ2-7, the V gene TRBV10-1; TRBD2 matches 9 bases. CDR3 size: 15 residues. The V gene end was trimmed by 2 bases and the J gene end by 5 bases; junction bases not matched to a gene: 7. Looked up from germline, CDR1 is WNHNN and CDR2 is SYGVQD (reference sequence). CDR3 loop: CASSENPLAGDEQYF. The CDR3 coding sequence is TGCGCCAGCAGTGAGAACCCCTTAGCGGGGGACGAGCAGTACTTC.

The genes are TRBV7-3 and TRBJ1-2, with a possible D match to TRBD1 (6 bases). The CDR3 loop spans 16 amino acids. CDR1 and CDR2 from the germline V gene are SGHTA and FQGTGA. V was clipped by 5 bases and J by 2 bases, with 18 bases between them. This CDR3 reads CASSPFRTAANYGYTF. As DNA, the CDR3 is TGTGCCAGCAGCCCCTTTAGGACAGCCGCCAACTATGGCTACACCTTC.

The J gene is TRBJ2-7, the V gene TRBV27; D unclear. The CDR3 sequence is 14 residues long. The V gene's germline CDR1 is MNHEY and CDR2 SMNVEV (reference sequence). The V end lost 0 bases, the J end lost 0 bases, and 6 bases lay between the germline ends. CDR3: CASSLSGGSYEQYF. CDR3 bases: TGTGCCAGCAGTTTATCCGGTGGCTCCTACGAGCAGTACTTC.

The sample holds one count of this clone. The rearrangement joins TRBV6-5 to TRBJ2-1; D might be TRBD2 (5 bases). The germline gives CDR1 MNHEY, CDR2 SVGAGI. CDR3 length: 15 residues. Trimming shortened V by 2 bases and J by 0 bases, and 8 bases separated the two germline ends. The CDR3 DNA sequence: TGTGCCAGCAGTTACGGAGGAGTCTCCTACAATGAGCAGTTCTTC. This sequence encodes CASSYGGVSYNEQFF.

The CDR3 region has the DNA TGTGCCAGCAGGGAAAGCGGGGGGGCAGGAGATACGCAGTATTTT. It encodes CASRESGGAGDTQYF. V is TRBV6-5 and J is TRBJ2-3, with 10 bases lining up with TRBD2. With V trimmed by 6 bases and J by 5 bases, 8 bases remained unmatched. The germline V gene encodes CDR1 MNHEY and CDR2 SVGAGI. The CDR3 consists of 15 residues.

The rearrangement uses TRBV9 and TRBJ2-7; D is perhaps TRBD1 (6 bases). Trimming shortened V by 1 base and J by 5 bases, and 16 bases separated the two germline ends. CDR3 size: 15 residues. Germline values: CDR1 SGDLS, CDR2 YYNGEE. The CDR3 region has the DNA TGTGCCAGCAGCGTATTGGGCAGGGGAGAGCACGAGCAGTACTTC. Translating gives CASSVLGRGEHEQYF.

The CDR3 nucleotides read TGTGCCATCAGTGAGTCCGGACAGGCCTACGAGCAGTACTTC. Protein product: CAISESGQAYEQYF. V and J are TRBV10-3 and TRBJ2-7, with 7 bases lining up with TRBD1. This CDR3 has 14 amino acids. Per germline, CDR1 ENHRY and CDR2 SYGVKD. V was pared by 0 bases and J by 2 bases, with 1 base of the junction left unmatched.

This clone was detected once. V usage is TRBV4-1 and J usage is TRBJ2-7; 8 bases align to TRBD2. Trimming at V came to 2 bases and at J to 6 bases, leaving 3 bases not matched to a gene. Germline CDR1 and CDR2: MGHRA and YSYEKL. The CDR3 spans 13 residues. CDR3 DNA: TGCGCCAGCAGCCAAAAAACTAGCGGCGAGCAGTACTTC. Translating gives CASSQKTSGEQYF.

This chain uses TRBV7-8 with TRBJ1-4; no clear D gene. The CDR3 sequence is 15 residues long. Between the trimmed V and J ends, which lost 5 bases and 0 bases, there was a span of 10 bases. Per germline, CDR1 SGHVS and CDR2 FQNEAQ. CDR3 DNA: TGTGCCAGCAGCCCCCACAGAGCAACTAATGAAAAACTGTTTTTT. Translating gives CASSPHRATNEKLFF.

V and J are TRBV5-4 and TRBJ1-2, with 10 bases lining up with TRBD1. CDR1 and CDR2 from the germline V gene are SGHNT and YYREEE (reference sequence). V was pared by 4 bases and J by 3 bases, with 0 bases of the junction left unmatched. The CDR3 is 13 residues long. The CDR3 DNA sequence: TGTGCCAGCAGCGGGACAGGGGACTATGGCTACACCTTC. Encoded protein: CASSGTGDYGYTF.

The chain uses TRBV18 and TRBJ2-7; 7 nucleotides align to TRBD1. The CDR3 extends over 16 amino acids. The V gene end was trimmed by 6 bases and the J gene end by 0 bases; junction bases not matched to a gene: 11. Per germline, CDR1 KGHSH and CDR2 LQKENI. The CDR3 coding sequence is TGTGCCAGCTCTCCTACCCAGGGACAGTCCTCCTACGAGCAGTACTTC. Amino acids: CASSPTQGQSSYEQYF.

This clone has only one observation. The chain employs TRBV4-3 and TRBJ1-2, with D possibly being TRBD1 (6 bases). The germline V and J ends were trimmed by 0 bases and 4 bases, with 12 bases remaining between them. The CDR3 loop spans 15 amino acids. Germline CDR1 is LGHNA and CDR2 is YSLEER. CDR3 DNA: TGCGCCAGCAGCCAAGATTTCATGGGGGCCTATGGCTACACCTTC. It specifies CASSQDFMGAYGYTF.

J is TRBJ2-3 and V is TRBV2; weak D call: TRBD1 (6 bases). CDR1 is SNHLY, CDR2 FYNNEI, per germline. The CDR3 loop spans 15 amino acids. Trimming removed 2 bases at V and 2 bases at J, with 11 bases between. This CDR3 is CASSETGQYTDTQYF. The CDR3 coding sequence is TGTGCCAGCAGTGAAACGGGACAATACACAGATACGCAGTATTTT.

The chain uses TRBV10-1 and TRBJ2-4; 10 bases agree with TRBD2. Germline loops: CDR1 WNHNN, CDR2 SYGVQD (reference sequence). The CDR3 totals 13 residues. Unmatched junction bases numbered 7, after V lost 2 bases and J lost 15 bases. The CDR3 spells CASSERLAGVLYF. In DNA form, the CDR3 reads TGCGCCAGCAGTGAGCGCCTAGCGGGAGTGTTGTACTTC.

The CDR3 region has the DNA TGCGCCAGCAGCTTAGGGGGTTCGAACACCGGGGAGCTGTTTTTT. Translation gives CASSLGGSNTGELFF. This chain connects TRBV5-1 to TRBJ2-2; maybe TRBD1 (6 bases). The CDR3 loop spans 15 amino acids. Germline V CDR1 and CDR2: SGHRS, YFSETQ. V shed 2 bases and J shed 0 bases, with 8 bases lying between them.

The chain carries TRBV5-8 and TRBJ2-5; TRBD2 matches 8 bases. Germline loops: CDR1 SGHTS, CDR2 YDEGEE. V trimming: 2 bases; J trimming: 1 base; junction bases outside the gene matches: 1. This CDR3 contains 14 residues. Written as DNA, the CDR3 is TGTGCCAGCAGCTTACTAGCGGTCCAAGAGACCCAGTACTTC. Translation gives CASSLLAVQETQYF.

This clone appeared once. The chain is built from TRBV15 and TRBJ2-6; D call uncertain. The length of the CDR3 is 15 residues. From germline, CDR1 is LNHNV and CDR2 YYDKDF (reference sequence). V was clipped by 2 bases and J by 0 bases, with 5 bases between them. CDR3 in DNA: TGTGCCACCAGCAGACATCACTCTGGGGCCAACGTCCTGACTTTC. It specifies CATSRHHSGANVLTF.

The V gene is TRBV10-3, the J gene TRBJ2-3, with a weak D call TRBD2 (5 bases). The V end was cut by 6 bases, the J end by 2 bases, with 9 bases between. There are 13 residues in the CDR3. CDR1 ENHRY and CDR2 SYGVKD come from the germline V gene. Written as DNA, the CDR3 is TGTGCCATCAGCGGACTGAACACAGATACGCAGTATTTT. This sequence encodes CAISGLNTDTQYF.

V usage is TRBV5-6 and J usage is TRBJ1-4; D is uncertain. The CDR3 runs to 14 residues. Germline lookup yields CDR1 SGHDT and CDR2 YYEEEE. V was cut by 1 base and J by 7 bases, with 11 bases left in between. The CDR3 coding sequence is TGTGCCAGCAGCTTGCCTGGGCTCGGTGAAAAACTGTTTTTT. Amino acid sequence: CASSLPGLGEKLFF.

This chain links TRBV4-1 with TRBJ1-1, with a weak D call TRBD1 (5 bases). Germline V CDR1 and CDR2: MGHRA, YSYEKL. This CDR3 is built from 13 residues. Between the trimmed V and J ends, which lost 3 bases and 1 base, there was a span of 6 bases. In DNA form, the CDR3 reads TGCGCCAGCAGCCACGACAGGAACACTGAAGCTTTCTTT. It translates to CASSHDRNTEAFF.

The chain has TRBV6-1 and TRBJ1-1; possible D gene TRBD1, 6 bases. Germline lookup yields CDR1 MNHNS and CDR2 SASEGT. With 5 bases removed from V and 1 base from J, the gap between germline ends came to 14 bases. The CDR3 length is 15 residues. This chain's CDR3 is CASSRPGHANTEAFF. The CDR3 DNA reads TGTGCCAGCAGTAGACCGGGACACGCGAACACTGAAGCTTTCTTT.

The CDR3 DNA reads as TGTGCCAGCAGCTTATGGGGGGATACAACTAATGAAAAACTGTTTTTT. Its protein product is CASSLWGDTTNEKLFF. V is TRBV7-9 and J is TRBJ1-4, with D possibly matching TRBD1 (5 bases). This CDR3 is 16 amino acids long. Germline CDR1 SEHNR, CDR2 FQNEAQ (reference sequence). Trimming took off 2 bases at V and 0 bases at J, with 10 bases between the two ends.

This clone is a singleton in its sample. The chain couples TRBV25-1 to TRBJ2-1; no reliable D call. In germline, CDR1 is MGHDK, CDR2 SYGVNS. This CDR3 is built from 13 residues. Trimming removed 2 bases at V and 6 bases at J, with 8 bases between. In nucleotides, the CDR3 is TGTGCCAGCAGTGAAGGCTTGGCCAATGAGCAGTTCTTC. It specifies CASSEGLANEQFF.

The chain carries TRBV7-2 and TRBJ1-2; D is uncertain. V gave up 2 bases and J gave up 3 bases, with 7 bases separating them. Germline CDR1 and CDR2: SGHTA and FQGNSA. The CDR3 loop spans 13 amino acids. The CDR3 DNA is TGTGCCAGCAGCTTATACGGGGACTATGGCTACACCTTC. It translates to CASSLYGDYGYTF.